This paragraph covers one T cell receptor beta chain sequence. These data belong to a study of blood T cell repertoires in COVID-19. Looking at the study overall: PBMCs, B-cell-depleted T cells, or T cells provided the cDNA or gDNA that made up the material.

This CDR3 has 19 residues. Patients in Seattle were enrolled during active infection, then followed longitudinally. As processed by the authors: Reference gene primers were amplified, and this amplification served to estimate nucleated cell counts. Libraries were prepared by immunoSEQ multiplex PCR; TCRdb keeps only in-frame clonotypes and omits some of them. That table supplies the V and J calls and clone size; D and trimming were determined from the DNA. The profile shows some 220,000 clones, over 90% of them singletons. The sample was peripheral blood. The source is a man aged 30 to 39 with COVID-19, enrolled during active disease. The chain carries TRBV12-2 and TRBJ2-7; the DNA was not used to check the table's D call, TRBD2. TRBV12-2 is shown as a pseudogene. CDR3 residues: CASRPPLVPGNSYRYEQYF. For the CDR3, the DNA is TGTGCAAGTCGCCCTCCATTAGTACCGGGGAACTCCTACAGATACGAGCAGTACTTC.